This T cell receptor (beta chain) derives from a study of T cell repertoires in ileal Crohn's disease. Background on the study: At surgery, under 40% of patients smoked, with median disease duration about eight years.

Adults with ileal or ileocolonic Crohn's disease and an indication for resection were eligible. Study results and limitations: Endoscopic recurrence occurred in every patient whose clonality exceeded 26.8%.

Per sample, roughly 500 nanograms of biopsy DNA were TCRB immunosequenced. Here immunoSEQ multiplex PCR was the method, and the copy in TCRdb shows in-frame clones only, minus some. The data show approximately 15,000 clones, 65% to 85% seen once. The CDR3 is made up of 13 amino acids. CDR1 is MRHNA and CDR2 is SNTAGT in the germline V gene. V lost 3 bases, J lost 7 bases, and 7 bases lay in between. Comment on this clone: As yet, its antigen is unknown.

The origin of this receptor is an adult with Crohn's disease. The chain couples TRBV6-4 to TRBJ1-6, with D unclear. Source material: ileal tissue. CDR3 in DNA: TGTGCCAGCAGTGAGTCGGAGAATTCACCCCTCCACTTT. Residues: CASSESENSPLHF.